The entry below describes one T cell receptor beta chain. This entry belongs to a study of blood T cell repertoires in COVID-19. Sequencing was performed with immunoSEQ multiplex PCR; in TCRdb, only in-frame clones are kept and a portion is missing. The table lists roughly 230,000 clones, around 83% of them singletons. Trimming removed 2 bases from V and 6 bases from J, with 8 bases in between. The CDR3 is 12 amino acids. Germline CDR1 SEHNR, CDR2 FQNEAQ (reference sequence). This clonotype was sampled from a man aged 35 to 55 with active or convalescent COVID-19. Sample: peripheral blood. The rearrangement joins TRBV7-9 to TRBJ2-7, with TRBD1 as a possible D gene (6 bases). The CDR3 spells CASSLQGFEQYF. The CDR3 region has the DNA TGTGCCAGCAGCTTACAGGGGTTCGAGCAGTACTTC.